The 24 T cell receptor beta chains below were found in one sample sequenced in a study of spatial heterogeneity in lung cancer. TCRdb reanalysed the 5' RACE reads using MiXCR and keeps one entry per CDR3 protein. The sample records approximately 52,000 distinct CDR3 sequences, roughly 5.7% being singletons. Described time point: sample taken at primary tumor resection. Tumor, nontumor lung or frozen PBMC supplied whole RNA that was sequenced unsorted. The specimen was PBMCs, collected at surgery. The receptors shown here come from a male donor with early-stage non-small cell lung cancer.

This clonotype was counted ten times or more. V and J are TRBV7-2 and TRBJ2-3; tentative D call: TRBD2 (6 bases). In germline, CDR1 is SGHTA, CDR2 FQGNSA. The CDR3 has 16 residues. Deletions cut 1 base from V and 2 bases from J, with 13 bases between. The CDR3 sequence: CASSLGLAQNTDTQYF. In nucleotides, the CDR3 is TGTGCCAGCAGCTTAGGGCTAGCGCAAAACACAGATACGCAGTATTTT.

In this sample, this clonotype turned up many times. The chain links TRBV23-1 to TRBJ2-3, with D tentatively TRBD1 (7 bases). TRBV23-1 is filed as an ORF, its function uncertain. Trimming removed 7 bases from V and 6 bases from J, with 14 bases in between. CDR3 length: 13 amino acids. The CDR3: CASMEGAWDTQYF. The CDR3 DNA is TGCGCCAGCATGGAGGGGGCCTGGGATACGCAGTATTTT.

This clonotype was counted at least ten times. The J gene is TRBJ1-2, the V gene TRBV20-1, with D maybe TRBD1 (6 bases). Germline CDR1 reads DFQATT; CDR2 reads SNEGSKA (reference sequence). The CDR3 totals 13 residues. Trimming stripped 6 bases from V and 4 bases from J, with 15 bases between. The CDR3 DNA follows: TGCAGTGCGGGAGCAGGGGAATTCTATGGCTACACCTTC. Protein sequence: CSAGAGEFYGYTF.

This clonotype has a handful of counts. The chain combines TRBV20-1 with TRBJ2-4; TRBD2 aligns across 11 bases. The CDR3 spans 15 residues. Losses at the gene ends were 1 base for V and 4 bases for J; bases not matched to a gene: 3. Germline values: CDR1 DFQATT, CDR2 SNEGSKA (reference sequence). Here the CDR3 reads CSARVLAGVKNIQYF. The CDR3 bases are TGCAGTGCTAGAGTACTAGCGGGAGTAAAAAACATTCAGTACTTC.

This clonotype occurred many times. In nucleotides, the CDR3 is TGCAGTGCTGTCCGCGGGATCGGCCTCCACAATGAGCAGTTCTTC. Its protein is CSAVRGIGLHNEQFF. The chain combines TRBV20-1 with TRBJ2-1, with D tentatively TRBD2 (6 bases). This CDR3 spans 15 amino acids. With 5 bases removed from V and 5 bases from J, the gap between germline ends came to 19 bases. Germline V lookup: CDR1 DFQATT, CDR2 SNEGSKA (reference sequence).

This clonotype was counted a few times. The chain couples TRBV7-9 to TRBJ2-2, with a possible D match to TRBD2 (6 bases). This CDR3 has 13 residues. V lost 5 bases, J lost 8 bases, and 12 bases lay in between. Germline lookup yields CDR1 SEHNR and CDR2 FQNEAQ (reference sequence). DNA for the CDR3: TGTGCCAGCAGCCGAGGAGGGAGTGGGGAGCTGTTTTTT. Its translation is CASSRGGSGELFF. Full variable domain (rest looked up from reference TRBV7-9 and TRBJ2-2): DTGVSQNPRHKITKRGQNVTFRCDPISEHNRLYWYRQTLGQGPEFLTYFQNEAQLEKSRLLSDRFSAERPKGSFSTLEIQRTEQGDSAMYLCASSRGGSGELFFGEGSRLTVL.

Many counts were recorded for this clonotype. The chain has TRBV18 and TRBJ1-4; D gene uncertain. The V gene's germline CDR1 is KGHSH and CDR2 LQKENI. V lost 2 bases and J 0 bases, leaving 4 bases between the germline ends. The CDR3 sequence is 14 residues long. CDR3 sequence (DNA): TGTGCCAGCTCACCAGGGGCAACTAATGAAAAACTGTTTTTT. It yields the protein CASSPGATNEKLFF.

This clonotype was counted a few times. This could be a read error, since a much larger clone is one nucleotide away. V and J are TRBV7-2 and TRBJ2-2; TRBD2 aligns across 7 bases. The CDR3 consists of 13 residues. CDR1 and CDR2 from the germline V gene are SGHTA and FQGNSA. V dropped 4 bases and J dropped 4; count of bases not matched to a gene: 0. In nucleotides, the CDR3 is TGTGCCAGCAGCTCGGGGGGCACCGGGGAGCTGTTTTTT. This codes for CASSSGGTGELFF.

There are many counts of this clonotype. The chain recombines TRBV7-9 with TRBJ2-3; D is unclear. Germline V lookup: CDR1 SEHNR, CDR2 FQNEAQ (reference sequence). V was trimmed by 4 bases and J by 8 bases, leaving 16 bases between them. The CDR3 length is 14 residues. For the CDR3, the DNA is TGTGCCAGCAGCTCCGCCCTTGACTTAGGTACGCAGTATTTT. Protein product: CASSSALDLGTQYF.

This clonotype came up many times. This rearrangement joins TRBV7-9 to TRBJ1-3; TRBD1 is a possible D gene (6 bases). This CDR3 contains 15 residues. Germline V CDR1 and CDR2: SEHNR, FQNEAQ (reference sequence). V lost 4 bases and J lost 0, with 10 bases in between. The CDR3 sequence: CASSSDRNSGNTIYF. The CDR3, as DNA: TGTGCCAGCAGCTCGGACAGAAACTCTGGAAACACCATATATTTT. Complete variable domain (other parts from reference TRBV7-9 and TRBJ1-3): DTGVSQNPRHKITKRGQNVTFRCDPISEHNRLYWYRQTLGQGPEFLTYFQNEAQLEKSRLLSDRFSAERPKGSFSTLEIQRTEQGDSAMYLCASSSDRNSGNTIYFGEGSWLTVV.

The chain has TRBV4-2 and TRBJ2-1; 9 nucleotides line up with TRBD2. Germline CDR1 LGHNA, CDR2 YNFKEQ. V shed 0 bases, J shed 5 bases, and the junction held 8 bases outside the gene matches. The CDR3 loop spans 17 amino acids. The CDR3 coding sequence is TGTGCCAGCAGCCAAGATGGAGCGGGGGGCCTTAACAATGAGCAGTTCTTC. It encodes CASSQDGAGGLNNEQFF.

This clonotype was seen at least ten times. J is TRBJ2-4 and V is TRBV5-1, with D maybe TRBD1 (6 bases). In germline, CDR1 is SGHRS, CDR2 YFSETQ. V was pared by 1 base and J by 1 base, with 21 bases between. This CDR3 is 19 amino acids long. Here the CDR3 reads CASSLLAGVLERAKNIQYF. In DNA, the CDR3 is TGCGCCAGCAGCTTGTTGGCAGGGGTTCTTGAGCGGGCCAAAAACATTCAGTACTTC. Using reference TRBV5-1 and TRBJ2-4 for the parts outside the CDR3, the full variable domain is KAGVTQTPRYLIKTRGQQVTLSCSPISGHRSVSWYQQTPGQGLQFLFEYFSETQRNKGNFPGRFSGRQFSNSRSEMNVSTLELGDSALYLCASSLLAGVLERAKNIQYFGAGTRLSVL.

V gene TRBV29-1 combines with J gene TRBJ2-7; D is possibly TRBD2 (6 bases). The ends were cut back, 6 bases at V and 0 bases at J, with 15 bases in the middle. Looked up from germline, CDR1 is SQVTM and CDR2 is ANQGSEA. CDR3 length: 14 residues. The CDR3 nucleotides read TGCAGCGTGGCCGGGGACGGGAGCTCCTACGAGCAGTACTTC. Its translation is CSVAGDGSSYEQYF.

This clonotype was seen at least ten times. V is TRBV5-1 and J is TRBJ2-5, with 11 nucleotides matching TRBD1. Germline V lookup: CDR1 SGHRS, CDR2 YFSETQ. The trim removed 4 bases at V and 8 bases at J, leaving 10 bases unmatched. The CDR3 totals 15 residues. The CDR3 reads CASSGRTGGGGTQYF. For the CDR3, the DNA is TGCGCCAGCAGCGGGAGGACAGGGGGCGGAGGAACCCAGTACTTC.

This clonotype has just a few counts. CDR3 nucleotide sequence: TGTGCCAGCAGCTTAGAGGGGCAGACACAACTGTTTTTT. Encoded protein: CASSLEGQTQLFF. The chain links TRBV7-2 to TRBJ1-4, with a possible D match to TRBD1 (5 bases). The germline CDR1 and CDR2 sequences are SGHTA and FQGNSA. The CDR3 is 13 amino acids. V lost 1 base and J lost 12, with 12 bases in between.

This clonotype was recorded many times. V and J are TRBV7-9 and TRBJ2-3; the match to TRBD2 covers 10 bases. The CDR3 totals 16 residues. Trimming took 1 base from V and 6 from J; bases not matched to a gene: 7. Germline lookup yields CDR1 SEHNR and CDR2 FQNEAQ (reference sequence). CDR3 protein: CASSLGLAGVADTQYF. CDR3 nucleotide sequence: TGTGCCAGCAGCTTAGGGCTAGCGGGAGTCGCGGATACGCAGTATTTT.

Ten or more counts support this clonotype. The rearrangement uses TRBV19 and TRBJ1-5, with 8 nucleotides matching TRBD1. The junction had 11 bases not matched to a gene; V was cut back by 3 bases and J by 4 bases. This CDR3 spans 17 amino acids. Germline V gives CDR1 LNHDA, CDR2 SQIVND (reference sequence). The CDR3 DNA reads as TGTGCCAGTAGTATCGGCGGGGGGACAGGCAGTAATCAGCCCCAGCATTTT. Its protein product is CASSIGGGTGSNQPQHF.

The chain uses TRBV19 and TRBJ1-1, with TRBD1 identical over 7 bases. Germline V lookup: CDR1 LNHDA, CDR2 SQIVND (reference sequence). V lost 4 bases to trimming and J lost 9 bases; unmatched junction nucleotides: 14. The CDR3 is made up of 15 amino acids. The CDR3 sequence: CASSTHSRGEVKAFF. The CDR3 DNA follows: TGTGCCAGTAGTACCCACTCCAGGGGGGAAGTAAAAGCTTTCTTT.

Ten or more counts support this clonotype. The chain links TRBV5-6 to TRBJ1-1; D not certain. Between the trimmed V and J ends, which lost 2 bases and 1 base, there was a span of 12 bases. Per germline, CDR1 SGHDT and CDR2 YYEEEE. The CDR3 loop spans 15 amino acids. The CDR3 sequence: CASSFLTTKNTEAFF. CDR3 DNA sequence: TGTGCCAGCAGCTTCCTGACAACCAAGAACACTGAAGCTTTCTTT.

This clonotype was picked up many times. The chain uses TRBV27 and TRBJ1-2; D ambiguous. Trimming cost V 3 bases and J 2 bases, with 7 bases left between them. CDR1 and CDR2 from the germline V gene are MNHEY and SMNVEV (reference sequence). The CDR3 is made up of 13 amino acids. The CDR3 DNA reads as TGTGCCAGCAGTTTGGGGATAAACTATGGCTACACCTTC. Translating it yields CASSLGINYGYTF.

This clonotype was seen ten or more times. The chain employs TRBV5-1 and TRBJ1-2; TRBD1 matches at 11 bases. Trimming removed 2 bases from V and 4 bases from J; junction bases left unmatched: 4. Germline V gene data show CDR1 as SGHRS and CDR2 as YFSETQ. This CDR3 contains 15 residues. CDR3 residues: CASSFRTGGAYGYTF. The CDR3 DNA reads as TGCGCCAGCAGCTTTCGGACAGGGGGCGCCTATGGCTACACCTTC.

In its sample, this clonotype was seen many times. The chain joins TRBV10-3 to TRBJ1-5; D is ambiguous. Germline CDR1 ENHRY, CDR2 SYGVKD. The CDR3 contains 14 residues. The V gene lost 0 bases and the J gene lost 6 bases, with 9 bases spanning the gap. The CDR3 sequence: CAISESGGSQPQHF. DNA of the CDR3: TGTGCCATCAGTGAGTCGGGAGGGTCTCAGCCCCAGCATTTT.

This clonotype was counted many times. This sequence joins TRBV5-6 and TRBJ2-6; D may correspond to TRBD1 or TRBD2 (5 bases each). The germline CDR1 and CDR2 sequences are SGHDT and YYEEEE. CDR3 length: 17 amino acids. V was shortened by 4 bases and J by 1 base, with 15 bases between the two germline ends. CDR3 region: CASSPGSSGSGANVLTF. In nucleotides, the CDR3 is TGTGCCAGCAGCCCGGGGAGTTCAGGGTCTGGGGCCAACGTCCTGACTTTC.

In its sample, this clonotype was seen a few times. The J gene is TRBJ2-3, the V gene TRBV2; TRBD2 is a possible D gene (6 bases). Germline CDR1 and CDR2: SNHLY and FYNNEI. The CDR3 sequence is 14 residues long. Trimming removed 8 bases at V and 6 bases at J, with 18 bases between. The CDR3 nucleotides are TGTGCCAGCCGCGGGACTTCTCATGGGGATACGCAGTATTTT. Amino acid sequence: CASRGTSHGDTQYF. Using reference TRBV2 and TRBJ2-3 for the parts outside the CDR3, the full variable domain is EPEVTQTPSHQVTQMGQEVILRCVPISNHLYFYWYRQILGQKVEFLVSFYNNEISEKSEIFDDQFSVERPDGSNFTLKIRSTKLEDSAMYFCASRGTSHGDTQYFGPGTRLTVL.